This TCR beta chain was identified in a study of blood T cell repertoires in COVID-19. Study background: Acute and convalescent COVID-19 samples came from the United States, Italy and Spain. T cells, B-cell-depleted T cells, or PBMCs provided the cDNA or gDNA that served as material.

Study processing details: Reference gene primer amplification gave nucleated cell count estimates. Clones were read by immunoSEQ multiplex PCR, and TCRdb kept only the in-frame ones, dropping some. D and trimming come from the DNA, and the V and J calls and clone size come from that table. Here the sample spans 200,000 to 250,000 clones, around 84% being singletons. This clone was recorded only once. The CDR3 length is 15 residues. The V gene's germline CDR1 is SEHNR and CDR2 FQNEAQ (reference sequence). Trimming pared 2 bases from V and 2 bases from J, leaving 11 bases between. Sequencing input: peripheral blood. The gene calls are TRBV7-9 and TRBJ2-3; the D is unclear. The sequence was obtained from a man aged 25-45 years with active or convalescent COVID-19. CDR3 DNA: TGTGCCAGCAGCTTATTAGAACCTCCCACAGATACGCAGTATTTT. Amino acid sequence: CASSLLEPPTDTQYF.